Each of the 32 T cell receptor beta chains below was sequenced from the same sample in a study of T cells after yellow fever vaccination. TCRdb reprocessed the 5' RACE reads via MiXCR and lists one record per CDR3 protein. The sample consists of roughly 150,000 distinct CDR3 sequences, about 7.7% of them appearing once. The source was CD4+ T cells sorted from PBMCs, collected 5 days after the yellow fever booster vaccination. The receptors derive from a man between 25 and 39 years old who received the YFV17D yellow fever vaccine.

J is TRBJ2-7 and V is TRBV4-3; 7 nucleotides agree with TRBD2. The V and J ends lost 2 bases and 6 bases, in that order; junction bases with no gene match: 13. Germline lookup yields CDR1 LGHNA and CDR2 YSLEER. The CDR3 totals 16 residues. The CDR3: CASSQFGGGSLGEQYF. As DNA, the CDR3 is TGCGCCAGCAGCCAATTCGGTGGCGGGAGCCTAGGCGAGCAGTACTTC.

The sample holds many counts of this clonotype. The J gene is TRBJ2-7, the V gene TRBV5-5; 9 bases match TRBD1. V was pared by 4 bases and J by 3 bases, with 2 bases of the junction left unmatched. This CDR3 has 13 amino acids. The germline CDR1 and CDR2 sequences are SGHKS and YYEKEE (reference sequence). In DNA, the CDR3 is TGTGCCAGCAGCGGGACAGGGTACTACGAGCAGTACTTC. This gives the protein CASSGTGYYEQYF. The whole variable domain, filled in from reference TRBV5-5 and TRBJ2-7, reads DAGVTQSPTHLIKTRGQQVTLRCSPISGHKSVSWYQQVLGQGPQFIFQYYEKEERGRGNFPDRFSARQFPNYSSELNVNALLLGDSALYLCASSGTGYYEQYFGPGTRLTVT.

This clonotype turned up a few times. The chain uses TRBV7-2 and TRBJ2-2, with 8 positions matching TRBD1. The CDR3 sequence is 13 residues long. Germline CDR1 is SGHTA and CDR2 is FQGNSA. The V segment lost 6 bases and the J segment 7 bases; nucleotides outside the gene matches: 4. This CDR3 is CASSPDRGGELFF. The CDR3 DNA is TGTGCCAGCAGTCCTGACAGGGGCGGGGAGCTGTTTTTT.

This clonotype was counted many times. The chain is built from TRBV19 and TRBJ2-1; D is perhaps TRBD1 (5 bases). This CDR3 contains 12 residues. The germline CDR1 and CDR2 sequences are LNHDA and SQIVND (reference sequence). The V end was cut by 2 bases, the J end by 12 bases, with 11 bases between. CDR3 protein: CASSISGRRQFF. The DNA of the CDR3 is TGTGCCAGTAGTATATCAGGGCGCCGGCAGTTCTTC.

This clonotype was picked up many times. The J gene is TRBJ2-1, the V gene TRBV21-1; TRBD2, the table's D call, lacks a check against the DNA. TRBV21-1 is a known pseudogene. CDR3 length: 18 residues. The CDR3: CASSKGASGRPRANEQFF. Here the CDR3 DNA reads TGTGCCAGCAGCAAAGGTGCTAGCGGGAGGCCCCGGGCCAATGAGCAGTTCTTC.

The chain employs TRBV5-5 and TRBJ2-1, with a tentative D call TRBD2 (6 bases). The germline CDR1 and CDR2 sequences are SGHKS and YYEKEE (reference sequence). This CDR3 has 17 residues. V was pared by 4 bases and J by 0 bases, with 17 bases between. The CDR3 loop reads CASSPRGSESSYNEQFF. The CDR3 bases are TGTGCCAGCAGCCCCCGGGGGAGCGAGAGCTCCTACAATGAGCAGTTCTTC.

This clonotype was seen many times. This chain links TRBV20-1 with TRBJ1-2; tentative D call: TRBD1 (6 bases). The germline V gene has CDR1 DFQATT and CDR2 SNEGSKA (reference sequence). Trimming took off 0 bases at V and 2 bases at J, with 13 bases between the two ends. The CDR3 length is 15 residues. The chain's CDR3 is CSARDRNRANYGYTF. In DNA form, the CDR3 reads TGCAGTGCTAGAGATCGGAACAGGGCCAACTATGGCTACACCTTC.

This clonotype was seen more than once but under ten times. This chain uses TRBV12-3 or TRBV12-4 with TRBJ1-2, with 7 bases lining up with TRBD1. The CDR3 is 13 residues long. V shed 3 bases, J shed 6 bases, and the junction held 4 bases outside the gene matches. DNA of the CDR3: TGTGCCAGCAGTTTGAGGGGGCCGGATGGCTACACCTTC. Encoded protein: CASSLRGPDGYTF.

This clonotype was seen many times. CDR3 region: CASSRDSDYEQYF. The DNA for the CDR3 is TGTGCCAGCAGCCGGGACAGCGACTACGAGCAGTACTTC. The chain is built from TRBV3-1 and TRBJ2-7, with 7 nucleotides matching TRBD1. Germline lookup yields CDR1 LGHDT and CDR2 YNNKEL (reference sequence). The V gene end was trimmed by 4 bases and the J gene end by 3 bases; junction bases not matched to a gene: 3. The CDR3 spans 13 residues.

Ten or more counts support this clonotype. The chain couples TRBV3-1 to TRBJ2-1; 15 nucleotides match TRBD2. V lost 1 base and J lost 6; bases outside the gene matches: 4. This CDR3 has 17 amino acids. In germline, CDR1 is LGHDT, CDR2 YNNKEL (reference sequence). Here the CDR3 DNA reads TGTGCCAGCAGCCAAGGGACTAGCGGGAGGGCCGTCAATGAGCAGTTCTTC. Translating it yields CASSQGTSGRAVNEQFF.

The sample holds a few counts of this clonotype. V and J are TRBV5-4 and TRBJ2-1, with TRBD2 as a possible D gene (6 bases). Germline CDR1 SGHNT, CDR2 YYREEE (reference sequence). The CDR3 consists of 14 residues. Trimming cost V 1 base and J 6 bases, with 11 bases left between them. The CDR3 reads CASSLYAGPNEQFF. CDR3 DNA: TGTGCCAGCAGCTTGTATGCGGGACCCAATGAGCAGTTCTTC.

This clonotype was observed many times. This chain connects TRBV20-1 to TRBJ2-7, with D maybe TRBD2 (5 bases). Germline lookup yields CDR1 DFQATT and CDR2 SNEGSKA (reference sequence). The CDR3 is 13 residues long. V lost 5 bases and J lost 3, with 14 bases in between. CDR3 sequence reads: CSAGPAGGYEQYF. In DNA form, the CDR3 reads TGCAGTGCTGGACCCGCAGGAGGCTACGAGCAGTACTTC.

Ten or more counts support this clonotype. The rearrangement links TRBV6-2 or TRBV6-3 to TRBJ2-1; TRBD1 might be the D (5 bases). The CDR3 is 13 residues long. The germline CDR1 and CDR2 sequences are MNHEY and SVGEGT. The ends were cut back, 1 base at V and 7 bases at J, with 8 bases in the middle. Here the CDR3 reads CASSYYRSNEQFF. The DNA of the CDR3 is TGTGCCAGCAGTTACTACAGGAGTAATGAGCAGTTCTTC.

This clonotype was picked up many times. Here the CDR3 reads CSAVRDGRAHEQYF. CDR3 DNA: TGCAGTGCCGTGAGGGACGGGAGGGCGCACGAGCAGTACTTC. The chain recombines TRBV20-1 with TRBJ2-7; 8 bases are a match to TRBD2. The CDR3 runs to 14 residues. The ends lost 6 bases at V and 5 bases at J; junction bases unmatched: 12. The germline gives CDR1 DFQATT, CDR2 SNEGSKA (reference sequence).

The sample holds many counts of this clonotype. This chain uses TRBV28 with TRBJ2-7; maybe TRBD2 (5 bases). V was cut by 7 bases and J by 2 bases, with 15 bases left in between. Germline V CDR1 and CDR2: MDHEN, SYDVKM. The CDR3 covers 14 residues. CDR3 nucleotides: TGTGCCAGCACCCTATCCGGGATGACCTACGAGCAGTACTTC. This gives the protein CASTLSGMTYEQYF.

This chain joins TRBV7-3 and TRBJ2-3; D gene unclear. CDR3 size: 14 residues. V gave up 3 bases and J gave up 2 bases, with 9 bases separating them. Germline V lookup: CDR1 SGHTA, CDR2 FQGTGA. CDR3 sequence: CASSFGLNTDTQYF. For the CDR3, the DNA is TGTGCCAGCAGCTTTGGCCTAAACACAGATACGCAGTATTTT. Using reference TRBV7-3 and TRBJ2-3 for the parts outside the CDR3, the full variable domain is GAGVSQTPSNKVTEKGKYVELRCDPISGHTALYWYRQSLGQGPEFLIYFQGTGAADDSGLPNDRFFAVRPEGSVSTLKIQRTERGDSAVYLCASSFGLNTDTQYFGPGTRLTVL.

In its sample, this clonotype was seen many times. The rearrangement joins TRBV10-3 to TRBJ2-3; D may be TRBD2 (5 bases). Germline V lookup: CDR1 ENHRY, CDR2 SYGVKD. The CDR3 has 16 amino acids. Trimming cost V 6 bases and J 0 bases, with 16 bases left between them. CDR3 sequence (DNA): TGTGCCATCAGGGGCCGGGCGGGCACTAGCACAGATACGCAGTATTTT. Protein product: CAIRGRAGTSTDTQYF.

This clonotype has a count of ten or more. J is TRBJ2-1 and V is TRBV5-1; TRBD2 might be the D (6 bases). The V gene lost 0 bases and the J gene lost 0 bases, with 10 bases spanning the gap. The CDR3 sequence is 16 residues long. The germline CDR1 and CDR2 sequences are SGHRS and YFSETQ. The CDR3: CASSLAAGSSYNEQFF. The CDR3 region has the DNA TGCGCCAGCAGCTTGGCCGCGGGGAGCTCCTACAATGAGCAGTTCTTC.

This clonotype was detected ten times or more. V is TRBV28 and J is TRBJ2-7; D perhaps matches TRBD2 (5 bases). This CDR3 region has 12 residues. Per the germline V gene, CDR1 is MDHEN and CDR2 is SYDVKM. Trimming pared 10 bases from V and 2 bases from J, leaving 12 bases between. The CDR3 DNA follows: TGTGCCACAGGACTCGCCACCTACGAGCAGTACTTC. Translation gives CATGLATYEQYF.

This clonotype was observed a few times. V is TRBV18 and J is TRBJ2-5; D possibly corresponds to TRBD2 (5 bases). In germline, CDR1 is KGHSH, CDR2 LQKENI. V was shortened by 3 bases and J by 2 bases, with 10 bases between the two germline ends. The CDR3 is made up of 14 amino acids. CDR3 region: CASSPPGNQETQYF. CDR3 DNA sequence: TGTGCCAGCTCACCTCCGGGGAATCAAGAGACCCAGTACTTC.

A remark on this clonotype: A read error is possible here, since a much larger clone lies one base away. The rearrangement uses TRBV25-1 and TRBJ2-7; the match to TRBD1 covers 7 bases. This CDR3 spans 17 amino acids. CDR1 and CDR2 (germline): MGHDK, SYGVNS. CDR3 bases: TGTGCCAGCCGTGAATATTATGGACAGGAGTTCTCCTACGAGCAGTACTTC. Its protein product is CASREYYGQEFSYEQYF.

There are many counts of this clonotype. J is TRBJ2-1 and V is TRBV5-1; D perhaps matches TRBD2 (6 bases). The CDR3 runs 16 residues. With 4 bases removed from V and 6 bases from J, the gap between germline ends came to 20 bases. Germline CDR1 is SGHRS and CDR2 is YFSETQ. Here the CDR3 DNA reads TGCGCCAGCAGCCGGGTTTTACGGGAGAACAGCAATGAGCAGTTCTTC. Its protein product is CASSRVLRENSNEQFF. The complete variable domain, with remaining parts taken from reference TRBV5-1 and TRBJ2-1, reads KAGVTQTPRYLIKTRGQQVTLSCSPISGHRSVSWYQQTPGQGLQFLFEYFSETQRNKGNFPGRFSGRQFSNSRSEMNVSTLELGDSALYLCASSRVLRENSNEQFFGPGTRLTVL.

This clonotype was observed many times. V and J are TRBV29-1 and TRBJ2-5; 8 nucleotides line up with TRBD1. The CDR3 sequence is 13 residues long. Germline V gene lookup returns CDR1 SQVTM and CDR2 ANQGSEA. V was pared by 5 bases and J by 3 bases, with 5 bases of the junction left unmatched. CDR3 DNA: TGCAGCGTTAGGACAGGGCCGAAAGAGACCCAGTACTTC. Protein sequence: CSVRTGPKETQYF.

This clonotype occurred many times. The V gene is TRBV5-4, the J gene TRBJ2-7; D is unresolved. V was pared by 0 bases and J by 1 base, with 11 bases between. The CDR3 consists of 15 residues. Germline loops: CDR1 SGHNT, CDR2 YYREEE (reference sequence). CDR3 nucleotides: TGTGCCAGCAGCTTGGCCGGGCGGATTTCCTACGAGCAGTACTTC. It encodes CASSLAGRISYEQYF.

This clonotype was seen many times. V gene TRBV5-4 combines with J gene TRBJ2-2; possibly TRBD2 for D (5 bases). This CDR3 spans 15 amino acids. Trimming took off 4 bases at V and 5 bases at J, with 15 bases between the two ends. Per germline, CDR1 SGHNT and CDR2 YYREEE (reference sequence). CDR3 coding DNA: TGTGCCAGCAGCCCAAGTCCGGGATCGACCGGGGAGCTGTTTTTT. This sequence encodes CASSPSPGSTGELFF.

This clonotype showed up many times. CDR3 sequence reads: CASSLSQGSYEQYF. As DNA, the CDR3 is TGTGCCAGCAGCTTAAGCCAGGGCTCCTACGAGCAGTACTTC. This chain links TRBV7-8 with TRBJ2-7, with D maybe TRBD1 (5 bases). This CDR3 has 14 amino acids. The V end was cut by 2 bases, the J end by 0 bases, with 8 bases between. The germline V gene encodes CDR1 SGHVS and CDR2 FQNEAQ.

There are many counts of this clonotype. The J gene is TRBJ2-3, the V gene TRBV20-1; 7 positions match TRBD1. The CDR3 sequence is 14 residues long. Germline V lookup: CDR1 DFQATT, CDR2 SNEGSKA (reference sequence). Trimming at V came to 6 bases and at J to 2 bases, leaving 8 bases not matched to a gene. As DNA, the CDR3 is TGCAGTGCGAAACCGGGACAGTACACAGATACGCAGTATTTT. It specifies CSAKPGQYTDTQYF.

This clonotype was found many times. The chain joins TRBV20-1 to TRBJ1-5, with 9 bases fitting TRBD1. The V and J ends lost 5 bases and 5 bases, in that order; junction bases with no gene match: 4. The CDR3 covers 13 residues. Germline-derived CDR1 and CDR2 are DFQATT and SNEGSKA (reference sequence). CDR3 amino acids: CSAAGQGHQPQHF. In DNA form, the CDR3 reads TGCAGTGCTGCGGGACAGGGTCATCAGCCCCAGCATTTT.

Many counts were recorded for this clonotype. The chain combines TRBV6-1 with TRBJ2-1; D is possibly TRBD1 (6 bases). CDR1 is MNHNS and CDR2 is SASEGT in the germline V gene. V was pared by 2 bases and J by 0 bases, with 14 bases between. This CDR3 has 17 amino acids. The CDR3 sequence is CASSESLTGNSYNEQFF. The CDR3 DNA follows: TGTGCCAGCAGTGAATCCCTTACAGGGAACTCCTACAATGAGCAGTTCTTC.

Here the CDR3 DNA reads TGTGCCAGCAGCCCTTGGACCCTTCGGGAGACCCAGTACTTC. Protein: CASSPWTLRETQYF. The chain carries TRBV7-9 and TRBJ2-5, with D unclear. CDR1 SEHNR and CDR2 FQNEAQ come from the germline V gene (reference sequence). The CDR3 spans 14 residues. The V end lost 5 bases, the J end lost 5 bases, and 15 bases lay between the germline ends.

This clonotype was observed at least ten times. A junction end diverges from the germline sequence, so it may reflect a read error. This chain uses TRBV11-2 with TRBJ2-7; either TRBD1 or TRBD2 may supply D (5 bases each). This CDR3 contains 14 residues. The germline gives CDR1 SGHAT, CDR2 FQNNGV. The CDR3 coding sequence is TGTGCCAGCAGCAGCCCAACCTCACCGGGACGAGTGGACTTC. This translates into CASSSPTSPGRVDF.

This chain uses TRBV20-1 with TRBJ2-1; 9 bases are shared with TRBD2. CDR3 length equals 15 residues. Unmatched junction bases numbered 5, after V lost 5 bases and J lost 0 bases. Germline CDR1 and CDR2: DFQATT and SNEGSKA (reference sequence). The CDR3, as DNA: TGCAGTGCTCGTAGCGGGAGTAGCTCCTACAATGAGCAGTTCTTC. Protein product: CSARSGSSSYNEQFF.